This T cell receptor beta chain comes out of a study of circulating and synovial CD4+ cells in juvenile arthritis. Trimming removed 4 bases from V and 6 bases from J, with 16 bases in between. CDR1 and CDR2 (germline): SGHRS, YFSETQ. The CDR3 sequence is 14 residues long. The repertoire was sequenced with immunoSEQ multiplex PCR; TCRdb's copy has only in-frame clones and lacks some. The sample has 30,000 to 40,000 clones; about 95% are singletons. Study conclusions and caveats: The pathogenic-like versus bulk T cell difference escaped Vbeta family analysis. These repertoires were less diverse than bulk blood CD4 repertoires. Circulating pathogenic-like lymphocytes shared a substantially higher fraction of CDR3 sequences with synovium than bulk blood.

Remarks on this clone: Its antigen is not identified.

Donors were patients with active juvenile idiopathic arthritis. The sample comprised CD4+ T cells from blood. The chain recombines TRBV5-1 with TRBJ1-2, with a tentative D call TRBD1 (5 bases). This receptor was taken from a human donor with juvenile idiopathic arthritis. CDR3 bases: TGCGCCAGCAGCCCACCTCGGGTAGGGGATGGCTACACCTTC. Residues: CASSPPRVGDGYTF.